The entry below gives a single T cell receptor (beta chain) sequence along with its context. The antigen is not known. The junction does not match germline at one end; this may be a read error. The sample originates from a study of tumor and adjacent non-tumor tissue in lung cancer. The study's findings and limits: Tumor TCR diversity, when higher, was linked to shorter survival. Tumor tissue had significantly higher TCR diversity than normal lung.

This sample's RNA came from whole unsorted tissue. A modified ARM-PCR protocol with three rounds of nested PCR amplified TCRbeta. TCRdb used MiXCR to reprocess the multiplex PCR reads, holding one entry per CDR3 protein. The sample holds 65,000 to 90,000 distinct CDR3 sequences, 55% to 70% seen once. The length of the CDR3 is 14 residues. Germline V gene data show CDR1 as MNHEY and CDR2 as SVGAGI. The sequenced material came from lung tumor tissue. The V gene is TRBV6-5, the J gene TRBJ1-5, with unresolved D. The TCR was taken from a woman in her 70s with non-small cell lung cancer. For the CDR3, the DNA is TGTGCCAGCAGTGTGGGGTTTGACAATCAGCCTCAGCATTTT. This sequence encodes CASSVGFDNQPQHF.